Each of the 3 T cell receptor beta chains below was sequenced from the same sample in a study of blood T cell repertoires in COVID-19. TCRdb's copy holds only in-frame clones and misses some; the assay was immunoSEQ multiplex PCR. The sample has approximately 210,000 clones; less than 90% are singletons. Source material: peripheral blood. Source of these receptors: a man aged 35 to 55 with active or convalescent COVID-19.

This chain joins TRBV11-2 and TRBJ1-6; tentative D call: TRBD1 (5 bases). Germline-derived CDR1 and CDR2 are SGHAT and FQNNGV. This CDR3 spans 16 amino acids. V was trimmed by 0 bases and J by 4 bases, leaving 10 bases between them. CDR3 sequence: CASSLEQVGYNSPLHF. In DNA, the CDR3 is TGTGCCAGCAGCTTAGAACAGGTCGGGTATAATTCACCCCTCCACTTT.

This clone showed up just once. For the CDR3, the DNA is TGTGCCAGCAGGGCGGAACTATACAATGAGCAGTTCTTC. Translated: CASRAELYNEQFF. The gene calls are TRBV27 and TRBJ2-1; D unclear. CDR1 is MNHEY, CDR2 SMNVEV, per germline (reference sequence). This CDR3 has 13 amino acids. V lost 6 bases to trimming and J lost 4 bases, with 10 bases between them.

The rearrangement joins TRBV5-4 to TRBJ2-5; 9 bases fit TRBD1. The CDR3 sequence is 15 residues long. CDR1 and CDR2 (germline): SGHNT, YYREEE (reference sequence). The V gene end was trimmed by 2 bases and the J gene end by 3 bases; junction bases not matched to a gene: 5. The CDR3 nucleotides read TGTGCCAGCAGCTTCGGGACAGGGATTAAAGAGACCCAGTACTTC. Residues: CASSFGTGIKETQYF.